The sequence of this T cell receptor beta chain was determined in a study of immune evolution from preneoplasia to lung adenocarcinoma. This table comes from immunoSEQ multiplex PCR, and its TCRdb copy is limited to in-frame clones, with some not included. The sample includes 20,000 to 25,000 clones, 75% of them seen just once. This CDR3 region has 12 residues. The germline V gene has CDR1 SGHRS and CDR2 YFSETQ. V was shortened by 2 bases and J by 6 bases, with 5 bases between the two germline ends. Patient tissue came from resections in Japan or China, 2014–2017. H&E slides confirmed each diagnosis, reviewed by two pathologists independently. Findings of the study overall: Compared with EGFR-mutant or double wild-type lesions, KRAS-mutant nodules were more clonal. Later-stage lesions appeared to have more T cells, more diversity, less clonality.

To note about this clone: What it binds is not known.

The TCR was taken from a person in their sixties or seventies with lung adenocarcinoma. This chain uses TRBV5-1 with TRBJ2-2; D uncertain. The sample consisted of FFPE invasive lung adenocarcinoma tissue. The CDR3 DNA follows: TGCGCCAGCAGCTTAGTGGCCGGGGAGCTGTTTTTT. It translates to CASSLVAGELFF.